These T cell receptor beta chains were read from a single sample in a study of T cell changes during pregnancy in multiple sclerosis. Assay: immunoSEQ multiplex PCR; the TCRdb copy retains only in-frame clones and omits some. The sample yields about 80,000 clones, 90% to 95% seen once. This specimen consisted of peripheral blood, obtained before pregnancy. Receptor source: a female donor with multiple sclerosis, enrolled in a pregnancy study. CDR3s include the opening cysteine and the closing phenylalanine or tryptophan. Each record gives: D gene, clone size, J gene, V gene, CDR3 DNA, CDR3 protein. A D gene is named only where the DNA matches it firmly. Clone size, where shown, is once, few, many, or a class for clones that have expanded.

. . TRBJ1-3 TRBV28 TGTGCCAGCAGTTTACAGGGAAGAAGAAACACCATATATTTT CASSLQGRRNTIYF
TRBD1 once TRBJ1-4 TRBV7-2 TGTGCCAGCAGCGCTACAGGGGGAAAGAATGAAAAACTGTTTTTT CASSATGGKNEKLFF
. . TRBJ1-2 TRBV19 TGTGCCAGTAGTTCACAGGGATCCTATGGCTACACCTTC CASSSQGSYGYTF
TRBD2 . TRBJ2-2 TRBV19 TGTGCCACCGCGGGATTAGCGGGAGATATTGGGGAGCTGTTTTTT CATAGLAGDIGELFF
TRBD2 . TRBJ2-1 TRBV19 TGTGCCAGTGGAGGACTAGCGGAGAATTACAATGAGCAGTTCTTC CASGGLAENYNEQFF
TRBD1 . TRBJ1-2 TRBV6-6 TGTGCCAGCAGCCTCTCAGGGGGCAGAATAGGGAATGGCTACACCTTC CASSLSGGRIGNGYTF
. . TRBJ2-3 TRBV7-3 TGTGCCAGCAGCTTAGACTATGGGGTGGATACGCAGTATTTT CASSLDYGVDTQYF
. . TRBJ1-5 TRBV6-5 TGTGCCAGCAGGGCAGGGAAAGGCCGCAATCAGCCCCAGCATTTT CASRAGKGRNQPQHF
TRBD2 . TRBJ2-7 TRBV4-2 TGTGCCAGCAGCCAAGATCTAGCGGGGGGTCACTACGAGCAGTACTTC CASSQDLAGGHYEQYF
TRBD2 . TRBJ2-1 TRBV7-9 TGTGCCAGCAGCTTTGGGGGGGTAAGGGCGGGTACCTACAATGAGCAGTTCTTC CASSFGGVRAGTYNEQFF
TRBD2 once TRBJ2-3 TRBV29-1 TGCAGCGTGGAATCCGGGACTAGCCGTTGGGATACGCAGTATTTT CSVESGTSRWDTQYF
. few TRBJ2-2 TRBV7-2 TGTGCCAGCAGCTTAGTAGACGGGGAGCTGTTTTTT CASSLVDGELFF
TRBD2 . TRBJ2-5 TRBV5-1 TGCGCCAGCAGCCTAGGACTAGCGGGGATCCAAGAGACCCAGTACTTC CASSLGLAGIQETQYF
TRBD2 . TRBJ2-3 TRBV9 TGTGCCAGCAGCGTAGTACCCAGCGGGAAGACAGATACGCAGTATTTT CASSVVPSGKTDTQYF
. . TRBJ2-3 TRBV6-4 TGTGCCAGCAGTGACTCTAGACGGGGGGATACGCAGTATTTT CASSDSRRGDTQYF
. . TRBJ2-2 TRBV4-1 TGCGCCAGCAGCCAAGATGCGAAACAGGCGAACACCGGGGAGCTGTTTTTT CASSQDAKQANTGELFF
. . TRBJ1-1 TRBV21-1 TGTGCCAGCAAGGTCGAGACAGAGAACACTGAAGCTTTCTTT CASKVETENTEAFF
TRBD1 . TRBJ2-7 TRBV7-9 TGTGCCAGCAGCCCTGACCTCCCGGGACAGGGGGCGCGGCAGTACTTC CASSPDLPGQGARQYF
TRBD2 . TRBJ2-3 TRBV28 TGTGCCAGCAGTAGTTTAGCGGGAAGAGCAGATACGCAGTATTTT CASSSLAGRADTQYF
. once TRBJ1-5 TRBV28 TGTGCCAGCGGGCCCCAGCCCCAGCATTTT CASGPQPQHF
. . TRBJ1-2 TRBV6-5 TGTGCCAGCAGTTACGGGCTAAACTATGGCTACACCTTC CASSYGLNYGYTF
. few TRBJ1-1 TRBV6-1 TGTGCCAGCAGTGATGGTACGGGAAACACTGAAGCTTTCTTT CASSDGTGNTEAFF
TRBD1 once TRBJ1-1 TRBV29-1 TGCAGCGTGGGGGACAGGTTGAACACTGAAGCTTTCTTT CSVGDRLNTEAFF
. . TRBJ1-1 TRBV6-5 TGTGCCAGCAGTTTCGGAGGGCTAAAGAACACTGAAGCTTTCTTT CASSFGGLKNTEAFF
TRBD1 . TRBJ2-1 TRBV27 TGTGCCAGCAGCCGCTTCACAGGGGGCGGATTCGACAATGAGCAGTTCTTC CASSRFTGGGFDNEQFF
. . TRBJ2-7 TRBV10-3 TGTGCCATCAGCCTGACTTCAGGAGGGAGCTCCTACGAGCAGTACTTC CAISLTSGGSSYEQYF
. . TRBJ2-7 TRBV4-1 TGCGCCAGCAGCCAGCTAACTAGGGACTCCTACGAGCAGTACTTC CASSQLTRDSYEQYF
. . TRBJ1-2 TRBV18 TGTGCCAGCTCATCGGGCAGGGGCGATGGCTACACCTTC CASSSGRGDGYTF